The 10 T cell receptor beta chains listed next were all sequenced from one sample in a study of blood T cell repertoires in COVID-19. Generated by immunoSEQ multiplex PCR, the TCRdb table keeps only in-frame clones and is missing some. The repertoire holds some 300,000 clones, with roughly 89% as singletons. Sequencing was done on a sample of PBMCs or T cells enriched from blood (not recorded which). All receptors come from a woman aged 18-29 years with acute COVID-19.

In the case of this clone: Additional DNA sequences in this sample encode the identical CDR3. The chain has TRBV28 and TRBJ1-2; TRBD1 agrees at 9 bases. The CDR3 spans 13 residues. Trimming removed 6 bases from V and 5 bases from J; junction bases left unmatched: 4. The germline CDR1 and CDR2 sequences are MDHEN and SYDVKM. The CDR3 DNA follows: TGTGCCAGCAGAACCGGGACAGGGTATGGCTACACCTTC. Its protein product is CASRTGTGYGYTF.

The chain links TRBV5-4 to TRBJ1-4; TRBD1 aligns across 10 bases. V lost 5 bases and J lost 8; bases outside the gene matches: 6. CDR1 and CDR2 (germline): SGHNT, YYREEE (reference sequence). The CDR3 sequence is 14 residues long. As DNA, the CDR3 is TGTGCCAGCAGTAGGGACAGGGGCCACGAAAAACTGTTTTTT. The encoded protein is CASSRDRGHEKLFF.

This clone has just one count. V gene TRBV9 combines with J gene TRBJ2-1, with TRBD2 identical over 9 bases. This CDR3 has 19 amino acids. Germline assignment: CDR1 SGDLS and CDR2 YYNGEE. With 0 bases clipped from V and 8 bases from J, the junction kept 18 bases outside the gene matches. CDR3 DNA: TGTGCCAGCAGCGTAGTTGGTGCGGTTGTGAGCGGGAGGAGCGATGAGCAGTTCTTC. The encoded protein is CASSVVGAVVSGRSDEQFF.

The chain employs TRBV7-9 and TRBJ1-2, with 9 bases identical to TRBD1. V lost 5 bases to trimming and J lost 4 bases; unmatched junction nucleotides: 5. Germline V gene data show CDR1 as SEHNR and CDR2 as FQNEAQ (reference sequence). The CDR3 has 14 residues. The CDR3 loop is CASSPGTGSYGYTF. CDR3 bases: TGTGCCAGCAGCCCCGGGACAGGGAGCTATGGCTACACCTTC.

The chain recombines TRBV28 with TRBJ1-3, with D unresolved. The CDR3 contains 16 residues. Germline V CDR1 and CDR2: MDHEN, SYDVKM. V was pared by 4 bases and J by 0 bases, with 13 bases between. For the CDR3, the DNA is TGTGCCAGCAGTTGGGCCCATTCTTACTCTGGAAACACCATATATTTT. Translation gives CASSWAHSYSGNTIYF.

The chain recombines TRBV5-5 with TRBJ2-5, with D tentatively TRBD1 (6 bases). The CDR3 length is 16 residues. Trimming cost V 2 bases and J 2 bases, with 16 bases left between them. CDR1 is SGHKS and CDR2 is YYEKEE in the germline V gene (reference sequence). CDR3 amino acids: CASSFWDTSLQETQYF. The DNA of the CDR3 is TGTGCCAGCAGCTTCTGGGACACAAGCCTGCAAGAGACCCAGTACTTC.

This chain links TRBV18 with TRBJ2-5, with a weak D call TRBD1 (6 bases). The length of the CDR3 is 14 residues. The ends were cut back, 3 bases at V and 2 bases at J, with 10 bases in the middle. Germline V gene data show CDR1 as KGHSH and CDR2 as LQKENI. The CDR3 spells CASSPMTGQETQYF. The DNA of the CDR3 is TGTGCCAGCTCACCTATGACAGGTCAAGAGACCCAGTACTTC.

J is TRBJ2-5 and V is TRBV5-1; 13 nucleotides align to TRBD2. Per germline, CDR1 SGHRS and CDR2 YFSETQ. The CDR3 consists of 17 residues. V lost 3 bases and J lost 2; bases outside the gene matches: 7. CDR3 bases: TGCGCCAGCAGCTCGGGACTAGCGGGAAACGCACAAGAGACCCAGTACTTC. The encoded protein is CASSSGLAGNAQETQYF.

This rearrangement joins TRBV5-1 to TRBJ1-5; D might be TRBD1 (5 bases). There are 15 residues in the CDR3. Trimming took 7 bases from V and 0 from J, leaving 14 bases between them. From germline, CDR1 is SGHRS and CDR2 YFSETQ. The CDR3 DNA reads as TGCGCCAGCGGAACCGGGACTGATAGCAATCAGCCCCAGCATTTT. Translated: CASGTGTDSNQPQHF.

This chain links TRBV7-9 with TRBJ2-1, with 12 bases that match TRBD2. Germline lookup yields CDR1 SEHNR and CDR2 FQNEAQ (reference sequence). V shed 2 bases and J 14 bases; nucleotides not matched to a gene: 10. This CDR3 region has 15 residues. Written as DNA, the CDR3 is TGTGCCAGCAGCTTACCTAGCGGGAGGGTTACAAGGGAGTTCTTC. Amino acids: CASSLPSGRVTREFF.